The next 5 T cell receptor beta chains were all read from a single sample in a study of blood T cell repertoires in COVID-19. TCRdb's table, derived via immunoSEQ multiplex PCR, lists solely in-frame clones and lacks some. The table includes 500,000 to 600,000 clones, approximately 88% detected once. What was sequenced was peripheral blood. The receptors originated from a woman aged 45 to 65 with COVID-19, enrolled during active disease.

V gene TRBV20-1 combines with J gene TRBJ1-1, with D possibly matching TRBD1 (6 bases). Trimming left V 3 bases short and J 7 bases short, with 21 bases between. Per the germline V gene, CDR1 is DFQATT and CDR2 is SNEGSKA (reference sequence). This CDR3 contains 15 residues. The DNA for the CDR3 is TGCAGTGCTAGTAAGGCTTTGGCGGGGGCAGGTGAAGCTTTCTTT. It translates to CSASKALAGAGEAFF.

V and J are TRBV24-1 and TRBJ2-1, with D maybe TRBD2 (5 bases). CDR1 is KGHDR, CDR2 SFDVKD, per germline. The length of the CDR3 is 15 residues. Trimming left V 4 bases short and J 0 bases short, with 9 bases between. In DNA, the CDR3 is TGTGCCACCAGTGACAGAGGGAGCTCCTACAATGAGCAGTTCTTC. The encoded protein is CATSDRGSSYNEQFF.

This sequence joins TRBV12-3 or TRBV12-4 and TRBJ1-1; 7 bases fit TRBD1. J was trimmed by 7 bases and V by 8 bases; bases with no gene match: 10. This CDR3 spans 13 amino acids. In DNA form, the CDR3 reads TGTGCCAGCGGCATCCAGGGACAGCATGAAGCTTTCTTT. Translated, it gives CASGIQGQHEAFF.

For the CDR3, the DNA is TGTGCCAGCAGTTTACACCTACGCTACGAGCAGTACTTC. This gives the protein CASSLHLRYEQYF. V is TRBV28 and J is TRBJ2-7; no clear D gene. Germline V gives CDR1 MDHEN, CDR2 SYDVKM. V was cut by 2 bases and J by 3 bases, with 8 bases left in between. The CDR3 has 13 amino acids. Drawing the rest from reference TRBV28 and TRBJ2-7, the complete variable domain is DVKVTQSSRYLVKRTGEKVFLECVQDMDHENMFWYRQDPGLGLRLIYFSYDVKMKEKGDIPEGYSVSREKKERFSLILESASTNQTSMYLCASSLHLRYEQYFGPGTRLTVT.

The CDR3 DNA reads as TGTGCCAGCAGCGTAGAGGAGGCCTCCTACAATGAGCAGTTCTTC. Protein product: CASSVEEASYNEQFF. This chain uses TRBV9 with TRBJ2-1; TRBD2 might be the D (5 bases). The CDR3 extends over 15 amino acids. V lost 0 bases to trimming and J lost 0 bases, with 7 bases between them. Per the germline V gene, CDR1 is SGDLS and CDR2 is YYNGEE.